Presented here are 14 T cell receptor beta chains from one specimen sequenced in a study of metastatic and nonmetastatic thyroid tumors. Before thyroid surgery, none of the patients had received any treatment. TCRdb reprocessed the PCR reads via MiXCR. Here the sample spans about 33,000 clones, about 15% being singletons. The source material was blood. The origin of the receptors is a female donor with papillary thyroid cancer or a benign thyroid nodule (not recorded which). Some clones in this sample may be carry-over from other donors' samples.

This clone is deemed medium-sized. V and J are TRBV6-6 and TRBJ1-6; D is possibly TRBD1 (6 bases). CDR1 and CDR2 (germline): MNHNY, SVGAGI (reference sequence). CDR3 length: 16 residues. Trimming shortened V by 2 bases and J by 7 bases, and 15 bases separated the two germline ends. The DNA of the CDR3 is TGTGCCAGCAGTTACGCCCGGACAGTGGGCAATTCACCCCTCCACTTT. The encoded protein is CASSYARTVGNSPLHF.

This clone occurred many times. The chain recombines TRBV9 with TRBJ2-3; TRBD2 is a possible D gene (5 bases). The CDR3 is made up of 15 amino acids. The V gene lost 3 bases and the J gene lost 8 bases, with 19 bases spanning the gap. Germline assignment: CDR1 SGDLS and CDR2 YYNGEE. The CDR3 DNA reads TGTGCCAGCAGCGCCTCAGCTACTAGTCCGGTTACGCAGTATTTT. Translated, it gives CASSASATSPVTQYF.

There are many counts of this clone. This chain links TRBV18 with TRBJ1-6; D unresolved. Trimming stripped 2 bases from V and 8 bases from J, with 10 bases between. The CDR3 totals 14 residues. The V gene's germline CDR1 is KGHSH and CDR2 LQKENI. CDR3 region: CASSPGQDYSPLHF. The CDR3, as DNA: TGTGCCAGCTCACCAGGGCAGGATTATTCACCCCTCCACTTT.

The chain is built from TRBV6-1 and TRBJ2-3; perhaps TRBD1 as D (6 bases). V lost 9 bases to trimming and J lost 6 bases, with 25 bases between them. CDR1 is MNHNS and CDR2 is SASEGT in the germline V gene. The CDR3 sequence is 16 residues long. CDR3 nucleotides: TGTGCCAGAAGCGAAACTAGAGGGGGTTCACGGGATACGCAGTATTTT. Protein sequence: CARSETRGGSRDTQYF.

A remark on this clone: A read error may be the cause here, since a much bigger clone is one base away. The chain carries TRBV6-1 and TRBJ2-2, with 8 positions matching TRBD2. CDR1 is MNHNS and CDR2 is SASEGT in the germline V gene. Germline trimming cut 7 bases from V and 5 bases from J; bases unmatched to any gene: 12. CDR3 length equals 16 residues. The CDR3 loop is CASTKAGGVWTGELFF. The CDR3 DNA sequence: TGTGCCAGCACCAAGGCGGGGGGAGTCTGGACCGGGGAGCTGTTTTTT.

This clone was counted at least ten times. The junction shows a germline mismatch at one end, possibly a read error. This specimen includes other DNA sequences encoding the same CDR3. CDR3 protein: CSARPSPSYEQYF. The CDR3 DNA reads TGTAGTGCGAGGCCCAGCCCGTCCTACGAGCAGTACTTC. The V call is TRBV20-1, the J call TRBJ2-7, with D unclear. Germline V gene lookup returns CDR1 DFQATT and CDR2 SNEGSKA (reference sequence). The CDR3 runs to 13 residues.

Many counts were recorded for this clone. CDR3 residues: CASRTGVGYGYTF. CDR3 DNA sequence: TGTGCCAGCCGGACAGGGGTAGGCTATGGCTACACCTTC. This chain uses TRBV28 with TRBJ1-2, with 9 bases that match TRBD1. The germline V gene has CDR1 MDHEN and CDR2 SYDVKM. The CDR3 has 13 amino acids. Trimming removed 8 bases from V and 4 bases from J; junction bases left unmatched: 5.

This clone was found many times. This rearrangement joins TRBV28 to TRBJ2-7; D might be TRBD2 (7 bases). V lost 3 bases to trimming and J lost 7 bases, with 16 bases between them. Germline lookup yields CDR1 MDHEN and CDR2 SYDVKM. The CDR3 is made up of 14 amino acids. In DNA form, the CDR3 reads TGTGCCAGCAGTTTTGGGGGGGCAACTCGGGAGCAGTACTTC. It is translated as CASSFGGATREQYF. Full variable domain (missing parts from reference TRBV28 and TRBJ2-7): DVKVTQSSRYLVKRTGEKVFLECVQDMDHENMFWYRQDPGLGLRLIYFSYDVKMKEKGDIPEGYSVSREKKERFSLILESASTNQTSMYLCASSFGGATREQYFGPGTRLTVT.

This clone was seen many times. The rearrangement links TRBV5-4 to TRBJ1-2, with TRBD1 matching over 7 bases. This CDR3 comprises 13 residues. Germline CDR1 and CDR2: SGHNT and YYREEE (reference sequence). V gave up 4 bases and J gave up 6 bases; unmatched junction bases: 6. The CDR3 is CASSKTGTDGYTF. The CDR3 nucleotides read TGTGCCAGCAGCAAAACCGGGACAGATGGCTACACCTTC.

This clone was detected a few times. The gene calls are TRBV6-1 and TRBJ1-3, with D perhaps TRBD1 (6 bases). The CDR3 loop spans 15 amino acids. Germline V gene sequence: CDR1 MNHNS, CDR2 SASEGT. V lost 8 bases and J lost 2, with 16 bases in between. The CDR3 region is CASLSIQGPGNTIYF. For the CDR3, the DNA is TGTGCCAGCCTATCTATACAGGGACCTGGAAACACCATATATTTT.

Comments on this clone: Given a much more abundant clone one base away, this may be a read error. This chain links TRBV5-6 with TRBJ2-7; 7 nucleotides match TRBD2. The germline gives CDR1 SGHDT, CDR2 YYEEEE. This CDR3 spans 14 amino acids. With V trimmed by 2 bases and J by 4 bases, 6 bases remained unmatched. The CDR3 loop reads CASSLGTIRYEQYF. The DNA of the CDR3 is TGTGCCAGCAGCTTAGGGACTATTAGGTACGAGCAGTACTTC. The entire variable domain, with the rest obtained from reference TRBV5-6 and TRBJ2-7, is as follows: DAGVTQSPTHLIKTRGQQVTLRCSPKSGHDTVSWYQQALGQGPQFIFQYYEEEERQRGNFPDRFSGHQFPNYSSELNVNALLLGDSALYLCASSLGTIRYEQYFGPGTRLTVT.

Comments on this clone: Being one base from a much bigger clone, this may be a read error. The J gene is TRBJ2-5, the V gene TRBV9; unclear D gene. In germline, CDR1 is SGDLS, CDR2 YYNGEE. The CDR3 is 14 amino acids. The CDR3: CTSSVGPARETQYF. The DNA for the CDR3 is TGTACCAGCAGCGTAGGGCCAGCGCGGGAGACCCAGTACTTC.

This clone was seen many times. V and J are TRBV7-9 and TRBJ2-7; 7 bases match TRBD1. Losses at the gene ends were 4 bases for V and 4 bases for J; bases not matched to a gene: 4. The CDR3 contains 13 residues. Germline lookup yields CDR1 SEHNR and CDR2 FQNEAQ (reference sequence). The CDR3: CASSSGQTYEQYF. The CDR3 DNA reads TGTGCCAGCAGCTCGGGACAGACTTACGAGCAGTACTTC.

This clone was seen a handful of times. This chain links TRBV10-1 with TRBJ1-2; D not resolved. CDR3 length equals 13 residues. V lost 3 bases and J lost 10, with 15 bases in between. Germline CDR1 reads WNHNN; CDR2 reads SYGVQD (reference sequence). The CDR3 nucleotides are TGCGCCAGCAGTGAAACCAGAAACTATTTCTACACCTTC. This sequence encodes CASSETRNYFYTF.